Shown below are 20 T cell receptor beta chains from a single sample sequenced in a study of cytomegalovirus exposure and HLA in healthy donors. Clones were sequenced by immunoSEQ multiplex PCR, and TCRdb holds only the in-frame ones, with some missing. The sample consists of under 200,000 clones, about 90% of them appearing once. The sample taken for sequencing was PBMCs. All receptors come from a woman aged 25 to 39 in good health and CMV-seronegative.

The CDR3 region is CAWSVLKGHLFSYEQYF. DNA of the CDR3: TGTGCCTGGAGTGTCCTTAAGGGACACCTCTTCTCCTACGAGCAGTACTTC. The chain recombines TRBV30 with TRBJ2-7, with a weak D call TRBD1 (6 bases). Germline V gene lookup returns CDR1 GTSNPN and CDR2 SVGIG (reference sequence). The ends were cut back, 0 bases at V and 0 bases at J, with 18 bases in the middle. The CDR3 has 17 residues.

V and J are TRBV7-9 and TRBJ1-1, with D possibly being TRBD1 (6 bases). CDR1 and CDR2 (germline): SEHNR, FQNEAQ (reference sequence). V was shortened by 5 bases and J by 4 bases, with 26 bases between the two germline ends. This CDR3 is built from 18 residues. CDR3 amino acids: CASSRNIAGADGGTEAFF. In DNA, the CDR3 is TGTGCCAGCAGCCGAAATATAGCAGGGGCGGATGGCGGCACTGAAGCTTTCTTT.

The chain couples TRBV4-2 to TRBJ2-1; D gene ambiguous. The CDR3 has 15 residues. The germline CDR1 and CDR2 sequences are LGHNA and YNFKEQ. Trimming shortened V by 1 base and J by 3 bases, and 10 bases separated the two germline ends. CDR3 DNA: TGTGCCAGCAGCCAAGCCCTAGTAGGCTACAATGAGCAGTTCTTC. It encodes CASSQALVGYNEQFF.

This sequence joins TRBV18 and TRBJ1-5; D gene ambiguous. V lost 6 bases and J lost 0, with 3 bases in between. CDR3 length equals 12 residues. Germline V gene sequence: CDR1 KGHSH, CDR2 LQKENI. CDR3 DNA: TGTGCCAGCTCCGATAGCAATCAGCCCCAGCATTTT. This translates into CASSDSNQPQHF.

The rearrangement joins TRBV6-1 to TRBJ1-1; the D is unclear. The CDR3 extends over 15 amino acids. Trimming removed 5 bases from V and 2 bases from J, with 15 bases in between. Looked up from germline, CDR1 is MNHNS and CDR2 is SASEGT. CDR3 sequence reads: CASSWEHPPNTEAFF. CDR3 DNA sequence: TGTGCCAGCAGTTGGGAACATCCACCAAACACTGAAGCTTTCTTT.

The chain links TRBV9 to TRBJ1-2; 7 bases agree with TRBD1. V lost 1 base to trimming and J lost 7 bases; unmatched junction nucleotides: 4. CDR1 is SGDLS, CDR2 YYNGEE, per germline. This CDR3 comprises 13 residues. CDR3 protein: CASSVTGATGYTF. In nucleotides, the CDR3 is TGTGCCAGCAGCGTAACAGGGGCCACTGGCTACACCTTC.

The chain couples TRBV11-2 to TRBJ1-3; 9 bases align to TRBD1. There are 17 residues in the CDR3. The trim removed 3 bases at V and 4 bases at J, leaving 10 bases unmatched. In germline, CDR1 is SGHAT, CDR2 FQNNGV. CDR3: CASSFFTGTGRGNTIYF. In nucleotides, the CDR3 is TGTGCCAGCAGCTTTTTCACAGGGACAGGGCGAGGAAACACCATATATTTT.

J is TRBJ2-2 and V is TRBV5-4, with D perhaps matching TRBD2 (5 bases). This CDR3 contains 15 residues. CDR1 SGHNT and CDR2 YYREEE come from the germline V gene (reference sequence). V shed 4 bases and J shed 2 bases, with 12 bases lying between them. The CDR3 protein is CASSAAGVNTGELFF. CDR3 in DNA: TGTGCCAGCAGCGCGGCCGGGGTAAACACCGGGGAGCTGTTTTTT.

This clone was observed once. V and J are TRBV2 and TRBJ2-2, with 9 bases lining up with TRBD2. After removal of 3 bases from V and 2 bases from J, the junction contained 4 bases not matched to a gene. The CDR3 totals 16 residues. CDR1 SNHLY and CDR2 FYNNEI come from the germline V gene. CDR3 protein: CASSDRAGGNTGELFF. Here the CDR3 DNA reads TGTGCCAGCAGTGACAGAGCGGGAGGTAACACCGGGGAGCTGTTTTTT.

The chain couples TRBV5-1 to TRBJ2-5; D unresolved. V was cut by 1 base and J by 4 bases, with 8 bases left in between. Germline V gene sequence: CDR1 SGHRS, CDR2 YFSETQ. There are 13 residues in the CDR3. CDR3 DNA sequence: TGCGCCAGCAGCTTGACGTGGGGAGAGACCCAGTACTTC. It translates to CASSLTWGETQYF.

The gene calls are TRBV15 and TRBJ2-5; D possibly matches TRBD1 or TRBD2 (7 bases each). V dropped 0 bases and J dropped 9 bases, with 20 bases sitting between them. CDR1 LNHNV and CDR2 YYDKDF come from the germline V gene (reference sequence). This CDR3 region has 16 residues. CDR3 residues: CATSRDRRERGRAQYF. The CDR3 DNA sequence: TGTGCCACCAGCAGAGATCGGCGGGAGAGGGGGCGGGCCCAGTACTTC.

Here the CDR3 DNA reads TGTGCCAGCAGCTCATCATTGGTTGCGTTTGAGCAGTTCTTC. Translation: CASSSSLVAFEQFF. The chain is built from TRBV7-9 and TRBJ2-1, with D unclear. Germline CDR1 and CDR2: SEHNR and FQNEAQ (reference sequence). Trimming cost V 4 bases and J 9 bases, with 16 bases left between them. The CDR3 extends over 14 amino acids.

V is TRBV5-6 and J is TRBJ2-2, with D unclear. Germline V gene sequence: CDR1 SGHDT, CDR2 YYEEEE. Trimming took 2 bases from V and 1 from J, leaving 3 bases between them. The CDR3 is made up of 13 amino acids. In DNA form, the CDR3 reads TGTGCCAGCAGCTTCAAGAACACCGGGGAGCTGTTTTTT. Translation gives CASSFKNTGELFF.

The rearrangement joins TRBV7-9 to TRBJ2-4; 7 bases align to TRBD1. The V gene end was trimmed by 4 bases and the J gene end by 1 base; junction bases not matched to a gene: 1. This CDR3 has 14 amino acids. Per the germline V gene, CDR1 is SEHNR and CDR2 is FQNEAQ (reference sequence). DNA of the CDR3: TGTGCCAGCAGCTCGACAGGGGCCAAAAACATTCAGTACTTC. This translates into CASSSTGAKNIQYF.

This clone showed up just once. The chain is built from TRBV5-1 and TRBJ2-1, with no clear D. The CDR3 loop spans 13 amino acids. V lost 6 bases, J lost 5 bases, and 12 bases lay in between. CDR1 is SGHRS, CDR2 YFSETQ, per germline. The chain's CDR3 is CASTAVRDNEQFF. CDR3 DNA: TGCGCCAGCACCGCGGTAAGGGACAATGAGCAGTTCTTC.

The V call is TRBV4-3, the J call TRBJ1-4; D remains unclear. The germline V gene encodes CDR1 LGHNA and CDR2 YSLEER. The ends were cut back, 1 base at V and 4 bases at J, with 7 bases in the middle. CDR3 length equals 14 residues. The CDR3 nucleotides read TGCGCCAGCAGCCAAGGAATAGTTAATGAAAAACTGTTTTTT. Translated: CASSQGIVNEKLFF.

This clone was seen more than once but under ten times. The rearrangement joins TRBV7-6 to TRBJ1-1, with 8 bases that match TRBD1. The CDR3 is 16 amino acids. Germline V gives CDR1 SGHVS, CDR2 FNYEAQ. Trimming cost V 5 bases and J 0 bases; bases outside gene matches: 8. The CDR3 coding sequence is TGTGCCAGCAGCCCCAGACAGGGGAGGATGAACACTGAAGCTTTCTTT. This codes for CASSPRQGRMNTEAFF.

The CDR3 protein is CASSLTRTGHEQYF. The CDR3 DNA reads as TGTGCCAGCAGCCTCACAAGGACAGGTCACGAGCAGTACTTC. This chain links TRBV27 with TRBJ2-7, with 7 bases lining up with TRBD1. Germline trimming cut 6 bases from V and 5 bases from J; bases unmatched to any gene: 10. The germline gives CDR1 MNHEY, CDR2 SMNVEV (reference sequence). The CDR3 covers 14 residues.

The gene calls are TRBV7-9 and TRBJ2-3, with 10 bases fitting TRBD2. CDR3 size: 16 residues. The junction had 4 bases not matched to a gene; V was cut back by 3 bases and J by 1 base. Germline CDR1 is SEHNR and CDR2 is FQNEAQ (reference sequence). The CDR3 reads CASSFVAGGGTDTQYF. CDR3 DNA sequence: TGTGCCAGCAGCTTCGTAGCGGGAGGAGGCACAGATACGCAGTATTTT.

The rearrangement joins TRBV12-5 to TRBJ2-2; D may be TRBD2 (7 bases). Germline V gene sequence: CDR1 LGHNT, CDR2 FRNRAP. This CDR3 has 17 residues. Trimming removed 2 bases from V and 5 bases from J, with 18 bases in between. Written as DNA, the CDR3 is TGTGCTAGTGGTTTGTTTGTCGGGGGGCGTCGGACCGGGGAGCTGTTTTTT. Its protein is CASGLFVGGRRTGELFF.